This T cell receptor (beta chain) stems from a study of human T cells and chemical hapten exposure. Overall study context: Epicutaneous patch tests delivered 0.01% DPC to the upper back, with evaluation at 6 days.

This sample's time point: patch test 1, 2 weeks after DPC sensitization. Treatment denoted: therapeutic diphenylcyclopropenone sensitization with weekly scalp DPC. Ahead of applying each patch test, blood was sampled. Blood, whole and unfractionated, served as the source for total RNA extraction. Trimming took 6 bases from V and 1 from J; bases not matched to a gene: 13. This CDR3 comprises 19 residues. Germline loops: CDR1 MNHEY, CDR2 SVGAGI. This clonotype was detected ten times or more. The study's library attached unique molecular identifiers to single cDNA molecules. MiXCR was run by TCRdb on the RACE reads, yielding one entry per CDR3 protein. The table includes about 100,000 distinct CDR3 sequences, about 10% detected once.

Sequences were derived from whole blood, sampled in connection with sensitization to the hapten diphenylcyclopropenone (DPC). The V gene is TRBV6-5, the J gene TRBJ2-1, with 12 bases fitting TRBD2. The receptor was isolated from a man aged 35 to 55 with alopecia areata. Some clones in this sample may be carry-over from other donors' samples. CDR3 protein: CASRPKTPTSGSSYNEQFF. As DNA, the CDR3 is TGTGCCAGCAGGCCAAAGACCCCGACTAGCGGGAGTTCCTACAATGAGCAGTTCTTC.